The sequence of this TCR beta chain was determined in a study of blood T cell repertoires in COVID-19. Study overall: Acute-phase and convalescent COVID-19 samples originated in the United States, Italy and Spain.

Self-reported history from a screening survey and questionnaire set each donor's cohort. Two consecutive negative NP/OP PCR tests, clearance, or resolved symptoms defined Cohort 3 recovery. CDR3 size: 14 residues. Germline CDR1 reads SNHLY; CDR2 reads FYNNEI. The J segment lost 0 bases and the V segment lost 10 bases, leaving 2 bases of the junction unmatched. Per the original data handling: For nucleated cells, counts were estimated from reference gene primer amplification. Using immunoSEQ multiplex PCR, the repertoire was profiled, and TCRdb retains in-frame clones only, with some absent. The DNA gave D and trimming, while V, J and clone size come from that table. This table holds hundreds of thousands of clones, 75% to 90% found once.

This TCR was recovered from a man aged 25-40 years who had recovered from COVID-19. The source material was PBMCs or T cells enriched from blood (not recorded which). The chain employs TRBV2 and TRBJ1-4; TRBD1 aligns across 10 bases. CDR3 sequence reads: CATGQGATNEKLFF. CDR3 sequence (DNA): TGTGCCACAGGACAGGGGGCAACTAATGAAAAACTGTTTTTT.